One sample yielded the 18 T cell receptor beta chains listed below, sequenced in a study of shared clonotypes between healthy human individuals. This table comes from immunoSEQ multiplex PCR, and its TCRdb copy is limited to in-frame clones, with some not included. Here the sample spans 450,000 to 600,000 clones, less than 80% being singletons. The sequenced material came from PBMCs. These receptors all come from a middle-aged woman in good health. Some clones in this sample may be carry-over from other donors' samples.

J is TRBJ2-7 and V is TRBV28; possibly TRBD2 for D (6 bases). Trimming took 2 bases from V and 7 from J, leaving 12 bases between them. Germline V gives CDR1 MDHEN, CDR2 SYDVKM. The CDR3 has 13 residues. The CDR3 here is CASSLQLAHEQYF. The CDR3 bases are TGTGCCAGCAGTTTACAGCTAGCGCATGAGCAGTACTTC.

This clone was recorded a few times. CDR3 in amino acids: CASFSGTGYGYTF. The CDR3 DNA follows: TGCGCCAGTTTCTCCGGGACGGGTTATGGCTACACCTTC. The rearrangement links TRBV10-2 to TRBJ1-2; D is possibly TRBD1 (5 bases). Trimming took off 9 bases at V and 5 bases at J, with 16 bases between the two ends. The CDR3 length is 13 residues. The V gene's germline CDR1 is WSHSY and CDR2 SAAADI.

In its sample, this clone was seen a few times. The J gene is TRBJ1-1, the V gene TRBV5-1, with D unclear. The CDR3 runs 14 residues. Trimming shortened V by 1 base and J by 4 bases, and 11 bases separated the two germline ends. Germline-derived CDR1 and CDR2 are SGHRS and YFSETQ. CDR3: CASSLSQDGTEAFF. DNA for the CDR3: TGCGCCAGCAGCTTGTCTCAGGATGGCACTGAAGCTTTCTTT.

This sequence joins TRBV2 and TRBJ2-5; weak D call: TRBD2 (6 bases). This CDR3 region has 19 residues. Germline values: CDR1 SNHLY, CDR2 FYNNEI. V lost 1 base to trimming and J lost 1 base, with 22 bases between them. Here the CDR3 reads CASSEVGTSSVPSQETQYF. The CDR3 DNA is TGTGCCAGCAGTGAAGTGGGAACTAGCAGCGTTCCCTCCCAAGAGACCCAGTACTTC. The variable domain in full, with the rest retrieved from reference TRBV2 and TRBJ2-5, is EPEVTQTPSHQVTQMGQEVILRCVPISNHLYFYWYRQILGQKVEFLVSFYNNEISEKSEIFDDQFSVERPDGSNFTLKIRSTKLEDSAMYFCASSEVGTSSVPSQETQYFGPGTRLLVL.

The chain is built from TRBV28 and TRBJ1-2; possible D gene TRBD1, 5 bases. Germline CDR1 is MDHEN and CDR2 is SYDVKM. Trimming shortened V by 3 bases and J by 7 bases, and 9 bases separated the two germline ends. This CDR3 has 12 residues. CDR3 bases: TGTGCCAGCAGTTTGGCCAGGGTTGGCTACACCTTC. Translation: CASSLARVGYTF.

This clone was observed a handful of times. This sample includes further DNA sequences coding for the same CDR3. This sequence joins TRBV6-4 and TRBJ2-1; D is unresolved. CDR1 is MRHNA, CDR2 SNTAGT, per germline. The CDR3 extends over 13 amino acids. V was pared by 0 bases and J by 5 bases, with 5 bases between. CDR3: CASSDSSNNEQFF. Written as DNA, the CDR3 is TGTGCCAGCAGTGACTCTTCGAACAATGAGCAGTTCTTC.

This clone has just a few counts. The chain employs TRBV28 and TRBJ1-5; D unclear. The germline CDR1 and CDR2 sequences are MDHEN and SYDVKM. The CDR3 sequence is 11 residues long. Trimming left V 6 bases short and J 4 bases short, with 4 bases between. This CDR3 reads CASSPNQPQHF. In nucleotides, the CDR3 is TGTGCCAGCAGCCCAAATCAGCCCCAGCATTTT.

Worth noting for this clone: Just one base apart from a much larger clone, this may be a read error. This chain uses TRBV5-4 with TRBJ1-1; D is unclear. Trimming took off 0 bases at V and 0 bases at J, with 3 bases between the two ends. The CDR3 loop spans 13 amino acids. Germline CDR1 is SGHNT and CDR2 is YYREEE (reference sequence). The CDR3 region has the DNA TGTGCCAGCAGCTTGGAAGTGAACACTGAAGCTTTCTTT. Its protein product is CASSLEVNTEAFF.

There are a few counts of this clone. The chain is built from TRBV9 and TRBJ2-1, with TRBD2 identical over 8 bases. The ends lost 3 bases at V and 7 bases at J; junction bases unmatched: 6. CDR1 and CDR2 (germline): SGDLS, YYNGEE. The CDR3 runs 14 residues. The CDR3 nucleotides are TGTGCCAGCAGCGGGGAGACTAGCGTGAATGAGCAGTTCTTC. It encodes CASSGETSVNEQFF. Looking up the rest from reference TRBV9 and TRBJ2-1 gives the full variable domain: DSGVTQTPKHLITATGQRVTLRCSPRSGDLSVYWYQQSLDQGLQFLIQYYNGEERAKGNILERFSAQQFPDLHSELNLSSLELGDSALYFCASSGETSVNEQFFGPGTRLTVL.

The chain couples TRBV19 to TRBJ1-2, with D maybe TRBD1 (6 bases). There are 16 residues in the CDR3. Germline V gene data show CDR1 as LNHDA and CDR2 as SQIVND (reference sequence). Trimming shortened V by 2 bases and J by 4 bases, and 17 bases separated the two germline ends. This CDR3 is CASSISGAQRSYGYTF. In DNA, the CDR3 is TGTGCCAGTAGTATATCGGGGGCGCAGAGGTCCTATGGCTACACCTTC. The complete variable domain, with remaining parts taken from reference TRBV19 and TRBJ1-2, reads DGGITQSPKYLFRKEGQNVTLSCEQNLNHDAMYWYRQDPGQGLRLIYYSQIVNDFQKGDIAEGYSVSREKKESFPLTVTSAQKNPTAFYLCASSISGAQRSYGYTFGSGTRLTVV.

The chain carries TRBV7-8 and TRBJ2-1; the D is unclear. The V end lost 2 bases, the J end lost 8 bases, and 10 bases lay between the germline ends. The CDR3 is 13 amino acids. The germline CDR1 and CDR2 sequences are SGHVS and FQNEAQ. The DNA of the CDR3 is TGTGCCAGCAGCTTACTTGTCGTCGATGAGCAGTTCTTC. It specifies CASSLLVVDEQFF.

The V call is TRBV28, the J call TRBJ1-1; TRBD1 matches at 10 bases. The CDR3 totals 16 residues. V was clipped by 9 bases and J by 1 base; unmatched bases: 11. From germline, CDR1 is MDHEN and CDR2 SYDVKM. CDR3 bases: TGTGCCAGTCTAACCGGGACAGGGGCGGGGAACACTGAAGCTTTCTTT. It specifies CASLTGTGAGNTEAFF.

The genes are TRBV28 and TRBJ2-7; 9 nucleotides agree with TRBD2. Germline V gene sequence: CDR1 MDHEN, CDR2 SYDVKM. The CDR3 totals 15 residues. V gave up 5 bases and J gave up 2 bases; unmatched junction bases: 7. The CDR3 coding sequence is TGTGCCAGCAGTCCCGGACTAGCGCTTACCTACGAGCAGTACTTC. Encoded protein: CASSPGLALTYEQYF.

J is TRBJ2-1 and V is TRBV10-3; TRBD2 is a possible D gene (6 bases). This CDR3 has 16 residues. The V gene's germline CDR1 is ENHRY and CDR2 SYGVKD. V shed 4 bases and J shed 0 bases, with 13 bases lying between them. The CDR3: CAISGEAAGSYNEQFF. DNA for the CDR3: TGTGCCATCAGTGGGGAGGCCGCCGGCTCCTACAATGAGCAGTTCTTC.

The chain couples TRBV18 to TRBJ2-3; no clear D. V lost 1 base, J lost 0 bases, and 5 bases lay in between. This CDR3 is 14 amino acids long. Germline-derived CDR1 and CDR2 are KGHSH and LQKENI. The CDR3 DNA is TGTGCCAGCTCACCACTACCTAGCACAGATACGCAGTATTTT. Protein product: CASSPLPSTDTQYF.

This clone was found once. CDR3 protein: CASSKAFGELFF. The CDR3 DNA is TGTGCCAGTAGTAAGGCTTTCGGGGAGCTGTTTTTT. V is TRBV19 and J is TRBJ2-2; D remains ambiguous. Trimming took 4 bases from V and 7 from J, leaving 7 bases between them. The CDR3 totals 12 residues. Germline V gene sequence: CDR1 LNHDA, CDR2 SQIVND (reference sequence).

This rearrangement joins TRBV5-4 to TRBJ1-3; TRBD1 might be the D (5 bases). Per germline, CDR1 SGHNT and CDR2 YYREEE (reference sequence). Trimming stripped 3 bases from V and 2 bases from J, with 15 bases between. The length of the CDR3 is 16 residues. CDR3 in DNA: TGTGCCAGCAGCTCCCGAGACAGTTCCCCTGGAAACACCATATATTTT. It specifies CASSSRDSSPGNTIYF.

The J gene is TRBJ1-5, the V gene TRBV2; TRBD1 matches at 7 bases. Looked up from germline, CDR1 is SNHLY and CDR2 is FYNNEI. V trimming: 4 bases; J trimming: 1 base; junction bases outside the gene matches: 1. This CDR3 has 14 residues. CDR3 sequence reads: CASSGGQSNQPQHF. CDR3 DNA sequence: TGTGCCAGCAGTGGGGGACAGAGCAATCAGCCCCAGCATTTT.